This TCR beta chain was observed in a study of cytomegalovirus exposure and HLA in healthy donors. Trimming removed 4 bases from V and 7 bases from J; junction bases left unmatched: 13. Germline CDR1 and CDR2: MNHEY and SMNVEV (reference sequence). The CDR3 is 17 residues long. PCR used 60 Vbeta primers and 13 Jbeta primers. Here immunoSEQ multiplex PCR was the method, and the copy in TCRdb shows in-frame clones only, minus some. The sample yields under 200,000 clones, roughly 79% seen once. This sequence originates from a middle-aged woman in good health and CMV-seropositive. The sample was PBMCs. The chain joins TRBV27 to TRBJ1-6; 7 bases match TRBD1. The CDR3 nucleotides read TGTGCCAGCAGTTACGCAGGGGGTTTCGGTTCCAATTCACCCCTCCACTTT. Translating it yields CASSYAGGFGSNSPLHF.